A single sample is the source of the 15 T cell receptor beta chains below, sequenced in a study of blood T cell repertoires in COVID-19. Only in-frame clones appear in the TCRdb table, and some are missing; sequencing was by immunoSEQ multiplex PCR. The sample carries 200,000 to 250,000 clones, 80% to 90% recorded once. What was sequenced was PBMCs or T cells enriched from blood (not recorded which). These receptors were taken from a woman between 45 and 60 years old with acute COVID-19.

This chain uses TRBV12-3 or TRBV12-4 with TRBJ2-1, with D possibly being TRBD2 (5 bases). Trimming left V 3 bases short and J 8 bases short, with 8 bases between. The CDR3 length is 12 residues. CDR3 protein: CASSFSGDEQFF. CDR3 sequence (DNA): TGTGCCAGCAGTTTTTCCGGGGATGAGCAGTTCTTC.

The J gene is TRBJ2-7, the V gene TRBV27; D is unclear. The CDR3 contains 13 residues. V shed 6 bases and J shed 0 bases, with 9 bases lying between them. Germline assignment: CDR1 MNHEY and CDR2 SMNVEV (reference sequence). The CDR3 coding sequence is TGTGCCAGCAGACTCACGCGCTCCTACGAGCAGTACTTC. Amino acids: CASRLTRSYEQYF.

Remarks on this clone: Distinct nucleotide sequences in the sample also encode this CDR3. The chain recombines TRBV5-1 with TRBJ2-1; 9 positions match TRBD2. J lost 1 base, V lost 1 base, and 0 bases had no gene match. CDR3 length equals 15 residues. Germline V gene data show CDR1 as SGHRS and CDR2 as YFSETQ. DNA for the CDR3: TGCGCCAGCAGCTTGACTAGCGGGTCCTACAATGAGCAGTTCTTC. Translating it yields CASSLTSGSYNEQFF.

The chain is built from TRBV19 and TRBJ2-7, with 8 positions matching TRBD1. Looked up from germline, CDR1 is LNHDA and CDR2 is SQIVND (reference sequence). With 2 bases clipped from V and 7 bases from J, the junction kept 7 bases outside the gene matches. The CDR3 totals 14 residues. This CDR3 reads CASSIRQGAWEQYF. The CDR3 DNA reads as TGTGCCAGTAGTATAAGGCAGGGGGCATGGGAGCAGTACTTC.

V and J are TRBV2 and TRBJ2-7; D gene uncertain. The CDR3 has 15 amino acids. CDR1 SNHLY and CDR2 FYNNEI come from the germline V gene. V lost 2 bases to trimming and J lost 2 bases, with 13 bases between them. The CDR3 here is CASSEPRDIAYEQYF. The CDR3 DNA sequence: TGTGCCAGCAGTGAACCGCGCGACATCGCCTACGAGCAGTACTTC. The whole variable domain, remainder taken from reference TRBV2 and TRBJ2-7, is EPEVTQTPSHQVTQMGQEVILRCVPISNHLYFYWYRQILGQKVEFLVSFYNNEISEKSEIFDDQFSVERPDGSNFTLKIRSTKLEDSAMYFCASSEPRDIAYEQYFGPGTRLTVT.

The chain carries TRBV4-2 and TRBJ1-2; 8 bases are a match to TRBD1. V was pared by 0 bases and J by 2 bases, with 5 bases of the junction left unmatched. The germline gives CDR1 LGHNA, CDR2 YNFKEQ. This CDR3 contains 16 residues. CDR3 region: CASSQDTGGQNYGYTF. The DNA for the CDR3 is TGTGCCAGCAGCCAAGATACAGGGGGACAGAACTATGGCTACACCTTC.

This chain joins TRBV15 and TRBJ1-2, with 8 nucleotides matching TRBD1. Germline V CDR1 and CDR2: LNHNV, YYDKDF (reference sequence). J was trimmed by 7 bases and V by 3 bases; bases with no gene match: 10. The CDR3 has 15 residues. CDR3 nucleotide sequence: TGTGCCACCAGCAGTATGGGACAGGTGGCCTCTGGCTACACCTTC. As protein: CATSSMGQVASGYTF. The full variable domain, its missing parts supplied by reference TRBV15 and TRBJ1-2, is DAMVIQNPRYQVTQFGKPVTLSCSQTLNHNVMYWYQQKSSQAPKLLFHYYDKDFNNEADTPDNFQSRRPNTSFCFLDIRSPGLGDTAMYLCATSSMGQVASGYTFGSGTRLTVV.

The chain links TRBV30 to TRBJ2-3; 8 positions match TRBD1. From germline, CDR1 is GTSNPN and CDR2 SVGIG (reference sequence). CDR3 length: 14 residues. Trimming cost V 5 bases and J 2 bases; bases outside gene matches: 6. This CDR3 is CAWAGTGYTDTQYF. The CDR3 nucleotides read TGTGCCTGGGCGGGGACAGGCTACACAGATACGCAGTATTTT.

This chain uses TRBV7-2 with TRBJ1-6; TRBD1 matches at 11 bases. Losses at the gene ends were 3 bases for V and 9 bases for J; bases not matched to a gene: 7. Germline lookup yields CDR1 SGHTA and CDR2 FQGNSA. The CDR3 is made up of 16 amino acids. The CDR3, as DNA: TGTGCCAGCAGCTTGGACAGGGGGCGCGAGGGTTCACCCCTCCACTTT. It specifies CASSLDRGREGSPLHF.

The chain recombines TRBV19 with TRBJ1-2; 9 bases are shared with TRBD1. After removal of 7 bases from V and 7 bases from J, the junction contained 13 bases not matched to a gene. The CDR3 has 15 residues. The germline CDR1 and CDR2 sequences are LNHDA and SQIVND (reference sequence). CDR3 bases: TGTGCCAGTAATCGATCTTGGAACAGGGGGCTTGGCTACACCTTC. This translates into CASNRSWNRGLGYTF.

This chain uses TRBV7-9 with TRBJ1-2; 9 nucleotides line up with TRBD1. The germline gives CDR1 SEHNR, CDR2 FQNEAQ (reference sequence). CDR3 length: 15 amino acids. The trim removed 1 base at V and 8 bases at J, leaving 8 bases unmatched. The DNA for the CDR3 is TGTGCCAGCAGCTTAGAGGCAGGGACAGGGCTAGGCTACACCTTC. Its protein is CASSLEAGTGLGYTF. Variable domain in full (rest from reference TRBV7-9 and TRBJ1-2): DTGVSQNPRHKITKRGQNVTFRCDPISEHNRLYWYRQTLGQGPEFLTYFQNEAQLEKSRLLSDRFSAERPKGSFSTLEIQRTEQGDSAMYLCASSLEAGTGLGYTFGSGTRLTVV.

The chain uses TRBV4-1 and TRBJ2-7; the match to TRBD1 covers 7 bases. V shed 2 bases, J shed 3 bases, and the junction held 7 bases outside the gene matches. This CDR3 spans 15 amino acids. The V gene's germline CDR1 is MGHRA and CDR2 YSYEKL. CDR3 coding DNA: TGCGCCAGCAGCCAAAGGCCGGGACAGCTCTACGAGCAGTACTTC. Its protein is CASSQRPGQLYEQYF.

Only one count was recorded for this clone. The genes are TRBV6-5 and TRBJ1-2; D is possibly TRBD1 (5 bases). The length of the CDR3 is 14 residues. V lost 6 bases and J lost 1, with 12 bases in between. Germline lookup yields CDR1 MNHEY and CDR2 SVGAGI. The CDR3 protein is CASRATQVNYGYTF. For the CDR3, the DNA is TGTGCCAGCAGGGCCACACAGGTTAACTATGGCTACACCTTC.

V usage is TRBV7-2 and J usage is TRBJ2-1, with 12 bases that match TRBD2. Trimming took 3 bases from V and 9 from J; bases not matched to a gene: 6. This CDR3 has 15 residues. Germline loops: CDR1 SGHTA, CDR2 FQGNSA. The CDR3 sequence is CASSLGLAGAGEQFF. The CDR3 DNA is TGTGCCAGCAGCTTGGGACTAGCGGGTGCGGGTGAGCAGTTCTTC. The full variable domain, in which reference TRBV7-2 and TRBJ2-1 provide the parts outside the CDR3, is GAGVSQSPSNKVTEKGKDVELRCDPISGHTALYWYRQSLGQGLEFLIYFQGNSAPDKSGLPSDRFSAERTGGSVSTLTIQRTQQEDSAVYLCASSLGLAGAGEQFFGPGTRLTVL.

The CDR3 spells CASSLVGQGGYEQYF. CDR3 nucleotides: TGTGCCAGCAGTTTAGTTGGACAGGGGGGATACGAGCAGTACTTC. The genes are TRBV27 and TRBJ2-7, with 10 bases matching TRBD1. Germline CDR1 and CDR2: MNHEY and SMNVEV (reference sequence). The CDR3 covers 15 residues. Trimming at V came to 2 bases and at J to 4 bases, leaving 5 bases not matched to a gene.